Given below is one TCR beta chain in context. The target of this receptor is not known. Within one base of it there is no much larger clone, and no base qualities were kept. These data belong to a study of Ad26.COV2.S vaccination and SARS-CoV-2 variants (TCRdb year 2021). Background for the entire study: TCRbeta repertoire sequencing was used to assess the specificity and breadth of SARS-CoV-2-reactive T cell receptors after Ad26.COV2.S vaccination. The TCR-sequenced set comprised about 32 samples: some 19 Ad26.COV2.S vaccine recipients, 5 placebo recipients and 8 SARS-CoV-2 convalescent individuals.

Study-level results and caveats: Compared with placebo recipients, Ad26.COV2.S recipients showed higher spike-specific TCR breadth (P = 0.0014). After vaccination, spike-specific CD8+ and CD4+ T cell responses were reported to show substantial breadth. According to the authors, total T cell responses may have been underestimated by the TCR breadth and depth analyses. Vaccine and placebo recipients had similar non-spike TCR breadth, a finding consistent with the vaccine containing only spike.

The time point label on this specimen signifies: individuals recovered from natural SARS-CoV-2 infection. The immunoSEQ Assay was used to sequence TCRbeta CDR3 regions. After extraction, genomic DNA underwent amplification by bias-controlled multiplex PCR, followed by high-throughput sequencing. Processing in the source paper ran as follows. Collapsing and filtering of sequences were performed to quantify the absolute abundance of each unique TCRbeta CDR3 region. T cell fraction was estimated by normalization of TCRbeta template counts to usable DNA, with usable DNA being measured through amplification of reference genes present in all nucleated cells. Repertoire TCRs were annotated as SARS-CoV-2-specific when V gene, CDR3 amino acid sequence and J gene were exactly matched to a known reactive TCR set. The reference SARS-CoV-2 TCR set was obtained from MIRA and was filtered for enrichment in COVID-19-positive ImmuneCODE repertoires, whereby public or cross-reactive TCRs were removed. Using the MIRA antigens, annotated TCRs were further analysed by specific ORF or by position within an ORF. Depth was the summed frequency of annotated unique rearrangements, while breadth was defined as annotated unique rearrangements over total unique productive rearrangements. TCR breadth was compared between groups using two-sided Wilcoxon rank-sum tests. The table was pulled from immuneACCESS by TCRdb, which kept in-frame rearrangements only. Such tables lose some clones; where checked, under half of the loss comes from unresolved V genes, and the rest has no known cause. V and J calls and clone size are as listed in that table; D and trimming were resolved from the DNA. For this sample the table gives 150,000 to 200,000 clones, of which around 88% were detected only once. The top ten constitute 5.5% to 6% of the sample.

The clonotype originates from a human donor who had recovered from COVID-19. The specimen was peripheral blood, collected after recovery from COVID-19.

The CDR3 reads as follows: CSASQSASQPQHF. The DNA sequence is as follows: TGCAGTGCTAGTCAGTCGGCCAGTCAGCCCCAGCATTTT. The chain is made from TRBV20-1 and TRBJ1-5; the D gene identity is not certain. As encoded in the germline V gene (reference sequence), CDR1 is DFQATT while CDR2 is SNEGSKA. The CDR3 runs 13 residues from the cysteine to the phenylalanine. Only the CDR3 portion is preserved as DNA: 39 bases, with reading frame beginning at the first base. V gives up 3 bases and J gives up 6 bases, and the segment between their germline ends measures 12 bases.